Presented here are 20 T cell receptor beta chains from one specimen sequenced in a study of response to subunit inactivated influenza vaccine. TCRdb analysed the RT-PCR reads with MiXCR anew, one entry per CDR3 protein. The sample holds hundreds of thousands of distinct CDR3 sequences, over 25% seen once. Sequences were derived from CD4+ T cells sorted from PBMCs, sampled 4 to 6 days after vaccination. These receptors were taken from a man between 50 and 59 years old who received an inactivated influenza vaccine.

The rearrangement joins TRBV6-1 to TRBJ2-1; 8 bases are shared with TRBD1. This CDR3 contains 17 residues. Trimming took 6 bases from V and 5 from J; bases not matched to a gene: 15. CDR1 and CDR2 (germline): MNHNS, SASEGT. CDR3 DNA sequence: TGTGCCAGCAGCCGACTGGACCTGGACAGGGAACACAATGAGCAGTTCTTC. Translated: CASSRLDLDREHNEQFF.

This chain links TRBV11-1 with TRBJ2-3; TRBD2 is a possible D gene (5 bases). V lost 4 bases and J lost 1, with 21 bases in between. The length of the CDR3 is 18 residues. CDR1 is SGHAT, CDR2 FQDESV, per germline (reference sequence). The CDR3 sequence: CASSSLHSPGSRTDTQYF. The CDR3 DNA reads TGTGCCAGCAGCTCCCTACACTCGCCGGGATCGCGCACAGATACGCAGTATTTT.

This clonotype was found many times. The rearrangement joins TRBV6-5 to TRBJ2-2; D is uncertain. CDR1 MNHEY and CDR2 SVGAGI come from the germline V gene. Trimming took off 2 bases at V and 0 bases at J, with 13 bases between the two ends. This CDR3 contains 17 residues. CDR3 residues: CASSYTRLATNTGELFF. The CDR3 nucleotides read TGTGCCAGCAGTTACACCCGATTGGCGACGAACACCGGGGAGCTGTTTTTT.

The rearrangement links TRBV20-1 to TRBJ2-6; 10 bases map to TRBD1. The CDR3 length is 17 residues. CDR1 DFQATT and CDR2 SNEGSKA come from the germline V gene (reference sequence). The V gene end was trimmed by 1 base and the J gene end by 2 bases; junction bases not matched to a gene: 5. This CDR3 is CSARGPGQGTGANVLTF. Written as DNA, the CDR3 is TGCAGTGCTAGAGGGCCGGGACAGGGGACTGGGGCCAACGTCCTGACTTTC.

This chain uses TRBV29-1 with TRBJ1-1; no firm D call. V was pared by 6 bases and J by 1 base, with 9 bases between. Germline values: CDR1 SQVTM, CDR2 ANQGSEA. CDR3 size: 12 residues. The CDR3 loop is CSVKTQNTEAFF. CDR3 in DNA: TGCAGCGTCAAGACCCAGAACACTGAAGCTTTCTTT. The full variable domain, with the rest looked up from reference TRBV29-1 and TRBJ1-1, is SAVISQKPSRDICQRGTSLTIQCQVDSQVTMMFWYRQQPGQSLTLIATANQGSEATYESGFVIDKFPISRPNLTFSTLTVSNMSPEDSSIYLCSVKTQNTEAFFGQGTRLTVV.

The gene calls are TRBV6-6 and TRBJ2-1, with 7 bases lining up with TRBD2. This CDR3 is 13 amino acids long. The J segment lost 5 bases and the V segment lost 6 bases, leaving 4 bases of the junction unmatched. The germline gives CDR1 MNHNY, CDR2 SVGAGI (reference sequence). In DNA form, the CDR3 reads TGTGCCAGCAGCAGCGGGAAAAACAATGAGCAGTTCTTC. Its protein product is CASSSGKNNEQFF.

The V gene is TRBV5-4, the J gene TRBJ2-1; D not certain. V dropped 1 base and J dropped 10 bases, with 9 bases sitting between them. The germline V gene has CDR1 SGHNT and CDR2 YYREEE (reference sequence). CDR3 length: 12 residues. This CDR3 reads CASSLRRLEQFF. CDR3 bases: TGTGCCAGCAGCTTGCGTCGCTTGGAGCAGTTCTTC.

This clonotype was seen more than once but under ten times. The chain has TRBV4-3 and TRBJ2-2; D unclear. Trimming cost V 0 bases and J 6 bases, with 5 bases left between them. This CDR3 contains 13 residues. Germline CDR1 reads LGHNA; CDR2 reads YSLEER. CDR3 in DNA: TGCGCCAGCAGCCAAGATTCAGCCGGGGAGCTGTTTTTT. Its protein product is CASSQDSAGELFF.

Only a few counts were recorded for this clonotype. The V gene is TRBV5-1, the J gene TRBJ2-5; 7 bases align to TRBD2. CDR1 and CDR2 from the germline V gene are SGHRS and YFSETQ. The CDR3 totals 13 residues. Losses at the gene ends were 6 bases for V and 2 bases for J; bases not matched to a gene: 4. CDR3 sequence reads: CASKLAPQETQYF. CDR3 DNA sequence: TGCGCCAGCAAACTAGCGCCTCAAGAGACCCAGTACTTC.

The chain carries TRBV6-6 and TRBJ2-3; D not certain. The CDR3 is 11 amino acids. V was shortened by 5 bases and J by 6 bases, with 6 bases between the two germline ends. CDR1 and CDR2 from the germline V gene are MNHNY and SVGAGI (reference sequence). The CDR3 nucleotides read TGTGCCAGCAGTCGGTCCGATACGCAGTATTTT. It yields the protein CASSRSDTQYF.

This rearrangement joins TRBV20-1 to TRBJ2-3, with D unresolved. The CDR3 is 14 amino acids. Germline values: CDR1 DFQATT, CDR2 SNEGSKA (reference sequence). V was shortened by 3 bases and J by 1 base, with 11 bases between the two germline ends. The CDR3, as DNA: TGCAGTGCTAGTCACCCCACTCGCACAGATACGCAGTATTTT. It codes for CSASHPTRTDTQYF.

The chain joins TRBV12-3 or TRBV12-4 to TRBJ2-1, with 7 bases matching TRBD2. The CDR3 spans 15 residues. V lost 6 bases, J lost 3 bases, and 8 bases stayed unmatched. The CDR3 is CASSPLRGNYNEQFF. Here the CDR3 DNA reads TGTGCCAGCAGCCCCCTGCGGGGGAACTACAATGAGCAGTTCTTC.

This chain uses TRBV20-1 with TRBJ2-1, with 7 bases lining up with TRBD1. Germline V gives CDR1 DFQATT, CDR2 SNEGSKA (reference sequence). The CDR3 has 13 residues. Losses at the gene ends were 7 bases for V and 4 bases for J; bases not matched to a gene: 7. The CDR3 DNA follows: TGCAGTGTCTCGGGACAGAATTACAATGAGCAGTTCTTC. Its protein product is CSVSGQNYNEQFF.

This clonotype was seen a handful of times. The chain uses TRBV6-5 and TRBJ2-3; D uncertain. The CDR3 covers 11 residues. Germline assignment: CDR1 MNHEY and CDR2 SVGAGI. V was pared by 8 bases and J by 7 bases, with 10 bases between. For the CDR3, the DNA is TGTGCCAGCCAAAAAGGGTATACGCAGTATTTT. It encodes CASQKGYTQYF.

This chain links TRBV7-2 with TRBJ2-1; 10 bases agree with TRBD2. From germline, CDR1 is SGHTA and CDR2 FQGNSA. The V gene end was trimmed by 3 bases and the J gene end by 6 bases; junction bases not matched to a gene: 8. This CDR3 has 16 residues. CDR3 loop: CASSFRAGGLGNEQFF. The CDR3 DNA reads as TGTGCCAGCAGCTTTCGAGCGGGAGGGCTGGGCAATGAGCAGTTCTTC.

This clonotype was seen only a few times. The chain employs TRBV2 and TRBJ2-7; 7 bases fit TRBD1. After removal of 2 bases from V and 9 bases from J, the junction contained 4 bases not matched to a gene. The CDR3 is 12 amino acids. Germline-derived CDR1 and CDR2 are SNHLY and FYNNEI. Written as DNA, the CDR3 is TGTGCCAGCAGTGAATCGACAGGGCTGCAGTACTTC. Translating it yields CASSESTGLQYF.

The rearrangement links TRBV21-1 to TRBJ2-7; the DNA was not used to check the table's D call, TRBD1. TRBV21-1 is an annotated pseudogene. The CDR3 runs 14 residues. The CDR3 loop reads CASSNSGKGYEQYF. CDR3 DNA sequence: TGTGCCAGCAGCAACTCCGGGAAGGGTTACGAGCAGTACTTC.

This clonotype was recorded once. The chain has TRBV29-1 and TRBJ2-3; 7 nucleotides line up with TRBD1. V trimming: 5 bases; J trimming: 4 bases; junction bases outside the gene matches: 12. In germline, CDR1 is SQVTM, CDR2 ANQGSEA. This CDR3 contains 15 residues. The CDR3, as DNA: TGCAGCGTTCGGAAGGGGGCGATCCCAGCAGATACGCAGTATTTT. This sequence encodes CSVRKGAIPADTQYF.

V gene TRBV10-3 combines with J gene TRBJ2-1; the D gene is possibly TRBD2 (6 bases). This CDR3 has 13 amino acids. Germline lookup yields CDR1 ENHRY and CDR2 SYGVKD. The V end lost 3 bases, the J end lost 8 bases, and 11 bases lay between the germline ends. This chain's CDR3 is CAISERGGDEQFF. In nucleotides, the CDR3 is TGTGCCATCAGTGAAAGGGGCGGGGATGAGCAGTTCTTC.

The chain recombines TRBV20-1 with TRBJ2-7; D is unclear. The CDR3 runs 14 residues. CDR1 DFQATT and CDR2 SNEGSKA come from the germline V gene (reference sequence). V was shortened by 1 base and J by 0 bases, with 10 bases between the two germline ends. The CDR3 loop is CSARGQGLSYEQYF. In DNA form, the CDR3 reads TGCAGTGCTAGAGGGCAAGGTCTCTCCTACGAGCAGTACTTC.